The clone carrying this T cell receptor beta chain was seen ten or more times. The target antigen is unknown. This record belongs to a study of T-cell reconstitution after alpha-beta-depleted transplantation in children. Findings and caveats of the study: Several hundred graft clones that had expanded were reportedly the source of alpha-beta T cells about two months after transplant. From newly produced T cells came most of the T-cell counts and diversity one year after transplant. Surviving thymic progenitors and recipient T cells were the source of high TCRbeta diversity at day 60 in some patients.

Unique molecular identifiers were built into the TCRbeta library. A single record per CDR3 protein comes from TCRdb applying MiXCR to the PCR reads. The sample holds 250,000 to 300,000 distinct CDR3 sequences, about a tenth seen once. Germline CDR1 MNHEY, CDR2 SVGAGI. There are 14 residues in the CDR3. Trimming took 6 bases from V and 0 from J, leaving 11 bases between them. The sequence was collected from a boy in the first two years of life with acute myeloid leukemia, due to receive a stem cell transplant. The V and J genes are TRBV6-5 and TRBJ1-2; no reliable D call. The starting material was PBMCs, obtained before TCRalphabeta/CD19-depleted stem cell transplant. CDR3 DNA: TGTGCCAGCAGATATACAGTAGCTAACTATGGCTACACCTTC. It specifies CASRYTVANYGYTF.